Listed here is a single TCR beta chain. The antigen is unknown. A much larger clone lies a single base off, so this may be a read error. TCRdb reanalysed the RACE reads using MiXCR and keeps one entry per CDR3 protein. The sample contains 300,000 to 450,000 distinct CDR3 sequences, about 5.1% of which appear only once. The time point denotes: pre-sensitization, week 0. As to treatment: therapeutic diphenylcyclopropenone sensitization with weekly scalp DPC. Blood draws came before every patch-test application. The CDR3 contains 14 residues. Trimming cost V 4 bases and J 5 bases, with 11 bases left between them. The data stem from a study of human T cells and chemical hapten exposure. Study-wide results and caveats: Expanded TCRs grouped into significantly more large CDR3 similarity clusters than controls produced. The number of TCRs above 1 in 1000 frequency did not change after DPC sensitization.

V usage is TRBV12-3 or TRBV12-4 and J usage is TRBJ1-4; D unresolved. The TCR originated in a woman aged 50 to 65 with alopecia areata. Some clones in this sample may be carry-over from other donors' samples. The specimen was whole blood, collected in connection with sensitization to the hapten diphenylcyclopropenone (DPC). CDR3 nucleotide sequence: TGTGCCAGCAGTTACCGGAACATAAATGAAAAACTGTTTTTT. Encoded protein: CASSYRNINEKLFF.